This TCR beta chain originates from a study of PD-1 and CTLA-4 blockade in melanoma. TCRdb's table, derived via immunoSEQ multiplex PCR, lists solely in-frame clones and lacks some. Seen here are about 16,000 clones, around 70% observed once, and the top ten hold around an eighth. Trimming pared 3 bases from V and 5 bases from J, leaving 19 bases between. The CDR3 runs to 15 residues. Germline V gene data show CDR1 as SQVTM and CDR2 as ANQGSEA. V gene TRBV29-1 combines with J gene TRBJ2-5; possible D gene TRBD2, 6 bases. The clonotype comes from a human donor with melanoma. Sequencing was performed on CD8+ T cells from peripheral blood, taken from a patient given anti-PD-1 treatment. The DNA for the CDR3 is TGCAGCGTTGAGAAATCACCGGGACGGGGGGAGACCCAGTACTTC. This codes for CSVEKSPGRGETQYF.